The source of this T cell receptor (beta chain) is a study of T cells in Graves' hyperthyroidism and ophthalmopathy (dated by TCRdb to the late 2010s). Regarding the study in general: Peripheral blood was collected at initial diagnosis, before any treatment. Thyroid tissue and blood T-cell repertoires from roughly 6 Graves' hyperthyroidism patients were also compared in the study. To identify distinguishing TCR V-J signatures, a discovery cohort of some 99 patients was used, comprising 43 with Graves' ophthalmopathy and approximately 58 with stable Graves' hyperthyroidism. Prospective prediction of ophthalmopathy was tested in an independent validation cohort consisting of about 19 hyperthyroidism patients and about 17 patients who later progressed to ophthalmopathy. The 100 discovery patients were randomly split 7:3 into training and test sets. According to the paper, TCR Vbeta CDR3 sequencing was carried out on about 140 peripheral blood samples, which came from fewer than 50 ophthalmopathy, under 80 hyperthyroidism and about 17 progressor patients. Following sampling, methimazole starting at 30 mg daily was given to hyperthyroidism patients, and high-dose intravenous methylprednisolone was given to ophthalmopathy patients. What the study reported, not specific to this receptor: During validation, the model predicted progression to ophthalmopathy a median of approximately 6.5 months ahead of onset, with almost 71% sensitivity and around 72% specificity. Most expanded thyroid clonotypes (frequency above 0.001) were also detected in blood, a finding suggesting that blood repertoires may reflect thyroid immune responses. Sample size was not statistically predetermined, and investigators were not blinded to group allocation. A model built on a 13 V-J signature distinguished ophthalmopathy from stable hyperthyroidism, reaching around 90% sensitivity and around 81% specificity in cross-validation and 80%/75% in testing.

This clonotype was recorded many times. Its binding antigen is unknown. No base quality information exists; no much larger clone differs at one position. The CDR3 goes from the cysteine to the phenylalanine over 16 residues. CDR3 DNA is the only sequence kept; it has 48 bases, read in frame from the first base. For CDR1 and CDR2, the germline V gene lists SGHRS and YFSETQ. The junction shows trimming of 0 bases on V and 0 bases on J, plus 10 bases between the germline ends. Amplification of TCR beta CDR3 regions was carried out from RNA transcripts. A first-round RT-PCR of the TCR CDR3 used the HTBI primer set with the Qiagen OneStep RT-PCR kit. A second multiplex PCR round built the libraries, followed by size selection and purification. The libraries were sequenced on an Illumina HiSeq2000 using paired-end 100 bp reads. Turning to the authors' computational methods: SOAPnuke was used to process the raw data, with reads discarded if the reads contained adapters or uncalled bases, had a mean Phred below 15, or lacked an exact constant-primer or identifier match. High-quality paired reads were merged using COPE v1.2.5, and each unique nucleotide sequence was defined as a clonotype. MiTCR v1.1 was used to align clonotypes to the IMGT TRBV, TRBD and TRBJ reference segments. Analysis was restricted to V-J combinations with a frequency above 0.0001, which covered 99.2% of repertoires. The TCS score was defined as the ratio of F50 (clonal expansion) to E x V (chaos), calculated using BLOSUM62-based TCRdist between CDR3 peptides within each V-J. Welch's t-statistics and random forest reduced just over 500 V-J features to roughly 13, which were used in a naive Bayes classifier (R e1071). TCRdb reprocessed the public reads (quality trimming at Q25 with fastp, clone calling with MiXCR) and kept in-frame beta chains. Here each entry gathers all rows of one CDR3 protein and keeps the most common genes and DNA. What appears here as the V and J calls and clone size reflects TCRdb's work, not the paper's. A total of about 250,000 distinct CDR3 sequences appear in this sample, around 15% of them only once. 30% of the sample is taken by the ten largest.

Hyperthyroidism patients were newly diagnosed, with disease duration under 2 months, and aged 18 to 65 years. The study excluded patients with uncontrolled infections, other autoimmune diseases, pregnancy or lactation. Diagnoses were established on the basis of clinical symptoms, serum thyroxine and TRAb, thyroid ultrasound, and orbital computed tomography. Blood from progressor patients was collected at the time of first diagnosis with hyperthyroidism, before any ophthalmopathy symptoms had appeared. Ficoll-Paque density gradient centrifugation was used to isolate PBMCs from 10 ml of fresh peripheral blood. Progressor patients were initially diagnosed with Graves' hyperthyroidism and developed ophthalmopathy during follow-up. Total RNA was extracted with Trizol reagent, and quality was checked on an Agilent 2100 Bioanalyzer.

This TCR was sampled from a woman aged 50 to 60 with Graves' hyperthyroidism that later progressed to Graves' ophthalmopathy. This chain is built from TRBV5-1 and TRBJ2-1, with TRBD2 perhaps the D gene, on 6 matching bases. Sequencing input: blood. The CDR3 is CASSLVGGSSYNEQFF. DNA sequence: TGCGCCAGCAGCTTGGTTGGAGGGTCCTCCTACAATGAGCAGTTCTTC.